This note documents a single T cell receptor (beta chain) sequence. Its specificity is not known. The data belong to a study of cytomegalovirus exposure and HLA in healthy donors. Study-level results: Cytomegalovirus status was reportedly diagnosed by the classifier with high specificity and sensitivity.

V was shortened by 4 bases and J by 1 base, with 11 bases between the two germline ends. The CDR3 is 14 residues long. CDR1 PRHDT and CDR2 FYEKMQ come from the germline V gene (reference sequence). PCR involved 60 Vbeta and 13 Jbeta primers. Assay: immunoSEQ multiplex PCR; the TCRdb copy retains only in-frame clones and omits some. The sample's table shows just under 65,000 clones. The V gene is TRBV13, the J gene TRBJ2-7, with D unresolved. Material: PBMCs. The clonotype comes from a boy between 10 and 17 years old in good health and CMV-seronegative. Here the CDR3 reads CASSSRTLSYEQYF. DNA for the CDR3: TGTGCCAGCAGCTCTAGAACTCTTTCCTACGAGCAGTACTTC. The full variable domain, in which reference TRBV13 and TRBJ2-7 provide the parts outside the CDR3, is AAGVIQSPRHLIKEKRETATLKCYPIPRHDTVYWYQQGPGQDPQFLISFYEKMQSDKGSIPDRFSAQQFSDYHSELNMSSLELGDSALYFCASSSRTLSYEQYFGPGTRLTVT.